This T cell receptor (beta chain) was captured in a study of CD8 T cells in ankylosing spondylitis. Study-wide results and limits: Past research had described some motif variants in reactive arthritis synovial fluid and blood. Made up of about eight highly homologous variants, a TCR beta motif appeared characteristic of ankylosing spondylitis blood.

Quantitative 5'-RACE with molecular barcodes generated TCR beta libraries. TCRdb re-called the 5' RACE reads with MiXCR, one entry per CDR3 protein. The repertoire has some 450,000 distinct CDR3 sequences, approximately 17% of them found once; the top ten carry 0.85% to 1.3%. Germline CDR1 and CDR2: SGHRS and YFSETQ. With 0 bases clipped from V and 5 bases from J, the junction kept 9 bases outside the gene matches. The CDR3 extends over 16 amino acids. The sample holds a few counts of this clonotype. Antigen specificity is unknown. This clonotype was obtained from a male donor with ankylosing spondylitis. The chain joins TRBV5-1 to TRBJ2-7; TRBD1 matches 9 bases. The sequencing input was blood, either unsorted or a sorted T cell fraction (not recorded which). CDR3 sequence (DNA): TGCGCCAGCAGCTTGGGGCGATCGGGACAGGGCAACGAGCAGTACTTC. Protein: CASSLGRSGQGNEQYF.